Below are 29 T cell receptor beta chains sequenced from a single sample in a study of blood T cells in healthy people across ages. Primers used in a second PCR of roughly 6 to 12 cycles were a sample-barcoded 5' primer and a J-beta primer mix. Via MiXCR, TCRdb re-called the 5' RACE reads, giving one row per CDR3 protein. The table has hundreds of thousands of distinct CDR3 sequences, more than 35% seen once. Sequencing was done on a sample of blood. These receptors came from a man of 80 years or more in good health.

This chain uses TRBV2 with TRBJ1-2; D is possibly TRBD1 (5 bases). The germline V gene encodes CDR1 SNHLY and CDR2 FYNNEI. The CDR3 has 11 residues. Trimming shortened V by 6 bases and J by 6 bases, and 8 bases separated the two germline ends. The CDR3 here is CASRGTHGYTF. CDR3 nucleotides: TGTGCCAGCAGGGGGACTCATGGCTACACCTTC. The whole variable domain, filled in from reference TRBV2 and TRBJ1-2, reads EPEVTQTPSHQVTQMGQEVILRCVPISNHLYFYWYRQILGQKVEFLVSFYNNEISEKSEIFDDQFSVERPDGSNFTLKIRSTKLEDSAMYFCASRGTHGYTFGSGTRLTVV.

This clonotype came up a few times. The chain joins TRBV6-5 to TRBJ1-4; D might be TRBD1 (6 bases). The CDR3 has 15 residues. Germline V gene data show CDR1 as MNHEY and CDR2 as SVGAGI. The V end was cut by 0 bases, the J end by 7 bases, with 12 bases between. The chain's CDR3 is CASSYSSGASEKLFF. Written as DNA, the CDR3 is TGTGCCAGCAGTTACTCGTCAGGGGCGAGTGAAAAACTGTTTTTT.

This sequence joins TRBV6-4 and TRBJ2-3; 7 positions agree with TRBD2. CDR1 MRHNA and CDR2 SNTAGT come from the germline V gene. The CDR3 is made up of 15 amino acids. The junction had 6 bases not matched to a gene; V was cut back by 3 bases and J by 3 bases. The CDR3 DNA follows: TGTGCCAGCAGTGAAGGCGGGAGCGGAACAGATACGCAGTATTTT. Its protein product is CASSEGGSGTDTQYF.

The rearrangement links TRBV12-3 or TRBV12-4 to TRBJ2-2, with D perhaps matching TRBD1 (5 bases). V lost 3 bases and J lost 7, with 9 bases in between. The length of the CDR3 is 13 residues. CDR3: CASSFQGSGELFF. The CDR3 DNA reads as TGTGCCAGCAGTTTCCAGGGAAGCGGGGAGCTGTTTTTT.

This clonotype came up once. This chain uses TRBV4-3 with TRBJ1-4, with D possibly being TRBD1 (6 bases). V was pared by 4 bases and J by 0 bases, with 9 bases between. Germline CDR1 is LGHNA and CDR2 is YSLEER. CDR3 length equals 15 residues. This CDR3 is CASSRYRATNEKLFF. CDR3 DNA sequence: TGCGCCAGCAGCCGGTACAGGGCAACTAATGAAAAACTGTTTTTT.

This chain connects TRBV15 to TRBJ2-1, with 10 positions matching TRBD2. J gave up 4 bases and V 3 bases, and 3 bases lay outside the gene matches. The CDR3 runs 15 residues. In germline, CDR1 is LNHNV, CDR2 YYDKDF (reference sequence). CDR3 protein: CATSRRLAGYNEQFF. The CDR3 nucleotides are TGTGCCACCAGCAGGCGACTAGCGGGTTACAATGAGCAGTTCTTC.

The J gene is TRBJ2-4, the V gene TRBV29-1; tentatively, D is TRBD2 (6 bases). This CDR3 is built from 12 residues. Germline-derived CDR1 and CDR2 are SQVTM and ANQGSEA. V shed 1 base and J shed 5 bases, with 6 bases lying between them. The CDR3 here is CSVEGGENIQYF. For the CDR3, the DNA is TGCAGCGTTGAAGGGGGGGAAAACATTCAGTACTTC.

The CDR3 DNA reads as TGTGCCAGCAGTTTTAGTGCAGGGGGCAGAGACATTCAGTACTTC. Translating gives CASSFSAGGRDIQYF. V and J are TRBV28 and TRBJ2-7; TRBD1 matches 8 bases. Gene TRBJ2-4 matches the end of the DNA better, so the J call may be wrong. The length of the CDR3 is 15 residues. The germline gives CDR1 MDHEN, CDR2 SYDVKM.

Ten or more counts support this clonotype. The V and J genes are TRBV28 and TRBJ1-1; perhaps TRBD1 as D (6 bases). The CDR3 runs to 14 residues. Deletions cut 6 bases from V and 1 base from J, with 12 bases between. Germline loops: CDR1 MDHEN, CDR2 SYDVKM. The CDR3 region has the DNA TGTGCCAGCAGACCTCCGGGACAGAACACTGAAGCTTTCTTT. It is translated as CASRPPGQNTEAFF. Together with reference TRBV28 and TRBJ1-1, the CDR3 gives the full variable domain: DVKVTQSSRYLVKRTGEKVFLECVQDMDHENMFWYRQDPGLGLRLIYFSYDVKMKEKGDIPEGYSVSREKKERFSLILESASTNQTSMYLCASRPPGQNTEAFFGQGTRLTVV.

The V gene is TRBV5-1, the J gene TRBJ2-1; D is perhaps TRBD2 (6 bases). This CDR3 region has 13 residues. CDR1 SGHRS and CDR2 YFSETQ come from the germline V gene. The V gene lost 3 bases and the J gene lost 9 bases, with 13 bases spanning the gap. CDR3 amino acids: CASSWVPAGEQFF. The CDR3 DNA sequence: TGCGCCAGCAGCTGGGTTCCAGCGGGTGAGCAGTTCTTC.

This clonotype was recorded a few times. V is TRBV7-6 and J is TRBJ2-5; no clear D gene. Germline V CDR1 and CDR2: SGHVS, FNYEAQ. Deletions cut 1 base from V and 3 bases from J, with 6 bases between. CDR3 length: 13 residues. CDR3 region: CASSLVREETQYF. CDR3 nucleotide sequence: TGTGCCAGCAGCTTAGTTAGAGAAGAGACCCAGTACTTC.

Note on this clonotype: A much bigger clone sits one base away, suggesting this may be a read error. CDR3 DNA sequence: TGTGCCAGCAGCTCGCTAGCGGATCCTATCGGTGAGCAGTTCTTC. This encodes CASSSLADPIGEQFF. The gene calls are TRBV9 and TRBJ2-1, with 7 bases aligning to TRBD2. CDR1 is SGDLS, CDR2 YYNGEE, per germline. The CDR3 runs to 15 residues. V lost 4 bases, J lost 9 bases, and 13 bases stayed unmatched. The full variable domain, rest sourced from reference TRBV9 and TRBJ2-1, is DSGVTQTPKHLITATGQRVTLRCSPRSGDLSVYWYQQSLDQGLQFLIQYYNGEERAKGNILERFSAQQFPDLHSELNLSSLELGDSALYFCASSSLADPIGEQFFGPGTRLTVL.

In its sample, this clonotype was seen a few times. The chain links TRBV29-1 to TRBJ1-1; perhaps TRBD1 as D (6 bases). This CDR3 has 15 amino acids. The V and J ends lost 4 bases and 4 bases respectively, with 19 bases between them. The germline V gene has CDR1 SQVTM and CDR2 ANQGSEA. The CDR3 here is CSVGGPTLASTEAFF. The CDR3 DNA is TGCAGCGTTGGGGGGCCAACCCTAGCGAGCACTGAAGCTTTCTTT.

V gene TRBV20-1 combines with J gene TRBJ2-3; 8 nucleotides line up with TRBD1. CDR1 and CDR2 (germline): DFQATT, SNEGSKA (reference sequence). CDR3 length: 13 amino acids. J lost 5 bases, V lost 6 bases, and 7 bases had no gene match. This chain's CDR3 is CSAPGQGEDTQYF. CDR3 DNA sequence: TGCAGTGCCCCTGGACAGGGTGAAGATACGCAGTATTTT.

This clonotype occurred a few times. This chain joins TRBV5-4 and TRBJ2-3, with TRBD2 identical over 13 bases. The V and J ends lost 4 bases and 3 bases, in that order; junction bases with no gene match: 5. This CDR3 contains 16 residues. Germline V lookup: CDR1 SGHNT, CDR2 YYREEE (reference sequence). The DNA of the CDR3 is TGTGCCAGCAGCGCCCCGACTAGCGGGAGGACAGATACGCAGTATTTT. This encodes CASSAPTSGRTDTQYF.

The chain is built from TRBV29-1 and TRBJ2-7, with TRBD1 identical over 7 bases. The CDR3 loop spans 14 amino acids. Per germline, CDR1 SQVTM and CDR2 ANQGSEA. V lost 6 bases, J lost 0 bases, and 8 bases stayed unmatched. The CDR3 region is CSVERRTGSYEQYF. The CDR3 DNA reads as TGCAGCGTAGAAAGGAGGACAGGCTCCTACGAGCAGTACTTC.

This chain joins TRBV13 and TRBJ2-4; the D gene is possibly TRBD1 (6 bases). CDR3 length: 16 amino acids. Germline V gene data show CDR1 as PRHDT and CDR2 as FYEKMQ (reference sequence). The V end lost 5 bases, the J end lost 0 bases, and 14 bases lay between the germline ends. CDR3 residues: CASSPGQPLAKNIQYF. The CDR3 nucleotides read TGTGCCAGCAGCCCGGGACAACCCTTAGCCAAAAACATTCAGTACTTC. The full variable domain, with the rest looked up from reference TRBV13 and TRBJ2-4, is AAGVIQSPRHLIKEKRETATLKCYPIPRHDTVYWYQQGPGQDPQFLISFYEKMQSDKGSIPDRFSAQQFSDYHSELNMSSLELGDSALYFCASSPGQPLAKNIQYFGAGTRLSVL.

The table lists this clonotype with a few counts. The chain is built from TRBV27 and TRBJ1-1, with D possibly TRBD1 on 6 matching bases. Germline-derived CDR1 and CDR2 are MNHEY and SMNVEV (reference sequence). Trimming removed 5 bases from V and 4 bases from J, with 14 bases in between. This CDR3 contains 14 residues. For the CDR3, the DNA is TGTGCCAGCAGTCCGACCGGCAGGGGCACTGAAGCTTTCTTT. Its translation is CASSPTGRGTEAFF.

In this sample, this clonotype turned up a few times. The chain links TRBV11-2 to TRBJ2-5; a weak D match, TRBD1 (6 bases). In germline, CDR1 is SGHAT, CDR2 FQNNGV. V lost 9 bases and J lost 2, with 13 bases in between. The CDR3 has 13 residues. CDR3 region: CASRTAWQETQYF. Written as DNA, the CDR3 is TGTGCCAGTCGGACAGCGTGGCAAGAGACCCAGTACTTC. The full variable domain, completed using reference TRBV11-2 and TRBJ2-5, is EAGVAQSPRYKIIEKRQSVAFWCNPISGHATLYWYQQILGQGPKLLIQFQNNGVVDDSQLPKDRFSAERLKGVDSTLKIQPAKLEDSAVYLCASRTAWQETQYFGPGTRLLVL.

Comment on this clonotype: This sequence may be a read error, since a much larger clone differs from it by one base. The V gene is TRBV6-2 or TRBV6-3, the J gene TRBJ2-1, with D perhaps TRBD2 (5 bases). CDR3 length: 13 residues. Per germline, CDR1 MNHEY and CDR2 SVGEGT. The V and J ends lost 7 bases and 8 bases respectively, with 15 bases between them. The CDR3: CASIWRAPDEQFF. The CDR3, as DNA: TGTGCCAGCATTTGGCGGGCCCCAGATGAGCAGTTCTTC.

This clonotype was counted only a few times. One base away lies a much larger clone, so this may be a sequencing read error. V is TRBV7-2 and J is TRBJ1-6; TRBD1 might be the D (5 bases). The CDR3 loop spans 16 amino acids. Per germline, CDR1 SGHTA and CDR2 FQGNSA. The CDR3 DNA sequence: TGTGCCAGCAGCGCCGCTCTAGACAGATCGGGCTCACCCCCCCACTTT. It yields the protein CASSAALDRSGSPPHF.

V gene TRBV4-2 combines with J gene TRBJ2-5; 8 bases are shared with TRBD2. With 4 bases clipped from V and 3 bases from J, the junction kept 13 bases outside the gene matches. The CDR3 has 17 amino acids. Germline V lookup: CDR1 LGHNA, CDR2 YNFKEQ. The CDR3 DNA reads as TGTGCCAGCAGCCCCCGGTCGCGGGGGGTGGGGAAAGAGACCCAGTACTTC. This codes for CASSPRSRGVGKETQYF.

The chain carries TRBV3-1 and TRBJ2-5, with 7 bases lining up with TRBD1. After removal of 3 bases from V and 5 bases from J, the junction contained 9 bases not matched to a gene. Germline CDR1 LGHDT, CDR2 YNNKEL (reference sequence). The CDR3 is 15 residues long. Here the CDR3 DNA reads TGTGCCAGCAGCCAGGTGACAGGGTTTCGCGAGACCCAGTACTTC. As protein: CASSQVTGFRETQYF.

This clonotype was counted between two and nine times. A single base separates this from a much larger clone, so it may be a read error. The chain joins TRBV28 to TRBJ1-5; D is perhaps TRBD1 (5 bases). The CDR3 totals 14 residues. Germline V gene data show CDR1 as MDHEN and CDR2 as SYDVKM. The CDR3 region is CASSRGFGNQPRHF. CDR3 sequence (DNA): TGTGCCAGCAGTAGGGGTTTCGGCAATCAGCCCCGGCATTTT. Using reference TRBV28 and TRBJ1-5 for the parts outside the CDR3, the full variable domain is DVKVTQSSRYLVKRTGEKVFLECVQDMDHENMFWYRQDPGLGLRLIYFSYDVKMKEKGDIPEGYSVSREKKERFSLILESASTNQTSMYLCASSRGFGNQPRHFGDGTRLSIL.

This rearrangement joins TRBV12-3 or TRBV12-4 to TRBJ2-5, with TRBD2 identical over 11 bases. This CDR3 is built from 19 residues. V shed 5 bases, J shed 1 base, and the junction held 15 bases outside the gene matches. As DNA, the CDR3 is TGTGCCAGCAGTGGGATTGGACTAGCGGGCATTGGTAGCCAAGAGACCCAGTACTTC. This sequence encodes CASSGIGLAGIGSQETQYF.

The chain couples TRBV27 to TRBJ2-1, with TRBD2 matching over 9 bases. Germline CDR1 is MNHEY and CDR2 is SMNVEV (reference sequence). The CDR3 is 16 amino acids. The J segment lost 4 bases and the V segment lost 8 bases, leaving 12 bases of the junction unmatched. DNA for the CDR3: TGTGCCAGCCGTTCCTTCGCGGGAGGGGGTTACAATGAGCAGTTCTTC. It codes for CASRSFAGGGYNEQFF.

This clonotype was seen a few times. V and J are TRBV29-1 and TRBJ1-2, with 7 bases fitting TRBD1. Trimming took 3 bases from V and 2 from J; bases not matched to a gene: 0. This CDR3 is built from 12 residues. Germline V gives CDR1 SQVTM, CDR2 ANQGSEA. CDR3 loop: CSVEDRNYGYTF. CDR3 coding DNA: TGCAGCGTTGAGGACAGGAACTATGGCTACACCTTC.

The V call is TRBV20-1, the J call TRBJ2-5; 9 nucleotides agree with TRBD2. The CDR3 is made up of 19 amino acids. CDR1 DFQATT and CDR2 SNEGSKA come from the germline V gene (reference sequence). The ends lost 1 base at V and 0 bases at J; junction bases unmatched: 15. The CDR3 reads CSARAQRATSGVYQETQYF. For the CDR3, the DNA is TGCAGTGCTAGAGCGCAGAGGGCGACTAGCGGTGTGTACCAAGAGACCCAGTACTTC.

The chain couples TRBV27 to TRBJ2-4, with D perhaps assigned TRBD1 or TRBD2 (6 bases each). V shed 0 bases and J shed 7 bases, with 13 bases lying between them. The V gene's germline CDR1 is MNHEY and CDR2 SMNVEV (reference sequence). The CDR3 spans 15 residues. This chain's CDR3 is CASSLSWGAHNIQYF. CDR3 bases: TGTGCCAGCAGTTTATCGTGGGGGGCACATAACATTCAGTACTTC.